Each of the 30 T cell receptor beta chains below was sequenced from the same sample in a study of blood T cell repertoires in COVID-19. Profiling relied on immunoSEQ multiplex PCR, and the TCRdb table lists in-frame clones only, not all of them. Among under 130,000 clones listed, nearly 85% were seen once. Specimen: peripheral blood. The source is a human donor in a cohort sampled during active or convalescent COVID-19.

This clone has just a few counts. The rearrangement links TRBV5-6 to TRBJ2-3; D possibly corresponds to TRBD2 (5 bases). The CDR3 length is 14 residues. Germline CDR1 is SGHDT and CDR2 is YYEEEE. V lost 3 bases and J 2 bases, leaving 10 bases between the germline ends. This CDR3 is CASSSLGDTDTQYF. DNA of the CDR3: TGTGCCAGCAGCTCACTCGGGGACACAGATACGCAGTATTTT.

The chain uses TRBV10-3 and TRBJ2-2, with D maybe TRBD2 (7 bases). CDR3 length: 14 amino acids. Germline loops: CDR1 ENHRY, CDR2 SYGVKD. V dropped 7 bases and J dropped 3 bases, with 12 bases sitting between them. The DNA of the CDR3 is TGTGCCATCACTGGGGGGGGCGACACCGGGGAGCTGTTTTTT. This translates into CAITGGGDTGELFF.

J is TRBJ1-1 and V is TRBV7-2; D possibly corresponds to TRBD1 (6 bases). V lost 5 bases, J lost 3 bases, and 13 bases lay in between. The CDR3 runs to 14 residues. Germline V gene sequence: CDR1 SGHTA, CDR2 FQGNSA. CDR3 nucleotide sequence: TGTGCCAGCAGCGAACAGGGAACCCACACTGAAGCTTTCTTT. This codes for CASSEQGTHTEAFF.

The CDR3 here is CATSRGPGQSYEQYF. DNA for the CDR3: TGTGCCACCAGCAGAGGACCGGGACAGAGCTACGAGCAGTACTTC. V is TRBV15 and J is TRBJ2-7, with 7 bases aligning to TRBD1. The junction had 6 bases not matched to a gene; V was cut back by 1 base and J by 3 bases. This CDR3 is 15 amino acids long. Germline V gene lookup returns CDR1 LNHNV and CDR2 YYDKDF (reference sequence).

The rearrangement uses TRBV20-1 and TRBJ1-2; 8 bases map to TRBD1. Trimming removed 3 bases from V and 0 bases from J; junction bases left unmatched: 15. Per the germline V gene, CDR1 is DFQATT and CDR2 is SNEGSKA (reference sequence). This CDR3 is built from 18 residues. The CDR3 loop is CSASFLPPDRVANYGYTF. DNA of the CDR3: TGCAGTGCTAGTTTTCTTCCCCCGGACAGGGTAGCTAACTATGGCTACACCTTC.

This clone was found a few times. The CDR3 sequence: CASSSRQGGSYGYTF. In DNA form, the CDR3 reads TGTGCCAGCAGTTCTCGGCAGGGGGGCAGCTATGGCTACACCTTC. The rearrangement uses TRBV27 and TRBJ1-2; 7 bases are shared with TRBD1. CDR3 length equals 15 residues. With 4 bases clipped from V and 4 bases from J, the junction kept 9 bases outside the gene matches. Germline V CDR1 and CDR2: MNHEY, SMNVEV (reference sequence).

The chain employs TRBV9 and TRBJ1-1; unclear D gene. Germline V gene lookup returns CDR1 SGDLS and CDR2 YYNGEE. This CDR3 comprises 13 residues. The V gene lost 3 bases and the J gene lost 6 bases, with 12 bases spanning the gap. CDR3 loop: CASSAIPSAEAFF. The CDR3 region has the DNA TGTGCCAGCAGCGCCATCCCTAGCGCTGAAGCTTTCTTT.

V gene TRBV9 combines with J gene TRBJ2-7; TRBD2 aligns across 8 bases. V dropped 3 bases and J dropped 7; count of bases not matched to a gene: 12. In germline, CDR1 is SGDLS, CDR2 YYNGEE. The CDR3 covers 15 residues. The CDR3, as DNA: TGTGCCAGCAGCGACCAGCGGGGGTCCTTTAGGGAGCAGTACTTC. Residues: CASSDQRGSFREQYF.

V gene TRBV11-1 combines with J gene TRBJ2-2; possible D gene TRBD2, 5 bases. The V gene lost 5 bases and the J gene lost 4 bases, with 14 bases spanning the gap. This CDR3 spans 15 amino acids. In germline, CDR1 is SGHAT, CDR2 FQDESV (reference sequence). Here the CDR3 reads CASSGRDRATGELFF. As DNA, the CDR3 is TGTGCCAGCAGCGGCCGGGATCGGGCCACCGGGGAGCTGTTTTTT.

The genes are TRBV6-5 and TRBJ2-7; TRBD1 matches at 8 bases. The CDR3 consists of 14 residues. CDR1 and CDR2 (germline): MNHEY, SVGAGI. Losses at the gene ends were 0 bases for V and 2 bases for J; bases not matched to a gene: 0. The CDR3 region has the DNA TGTGCCAGCAGTTACTCGGACAGGGCCTACGAGCAGTACTTC. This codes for CASSYSDRAYEQYF.

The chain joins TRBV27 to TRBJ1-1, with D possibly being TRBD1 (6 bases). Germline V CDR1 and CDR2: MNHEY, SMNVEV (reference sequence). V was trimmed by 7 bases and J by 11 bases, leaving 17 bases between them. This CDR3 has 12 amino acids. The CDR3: CASTQRGGRAFF. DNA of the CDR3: TGTGCCAGCACCCAAAGGGGGGGGAGGGCTTTCTTT.

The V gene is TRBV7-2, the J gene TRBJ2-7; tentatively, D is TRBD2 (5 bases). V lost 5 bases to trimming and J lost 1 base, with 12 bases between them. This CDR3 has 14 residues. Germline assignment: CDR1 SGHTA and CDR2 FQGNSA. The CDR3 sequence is CASSPGLGSYEQYF. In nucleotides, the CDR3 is TGTGCCAGCAGCCCAGGACTGGGATCCTACGAGCAGTACTTC.

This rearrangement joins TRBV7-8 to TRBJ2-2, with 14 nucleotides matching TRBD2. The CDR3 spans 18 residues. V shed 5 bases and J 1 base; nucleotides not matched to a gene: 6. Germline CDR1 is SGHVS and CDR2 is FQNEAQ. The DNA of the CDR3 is TGTGCCAGCAGCCCCGACGGACTAGCGGGGGGGAACACCGGGGAGCTGTTTTTT. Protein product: CASSPDGLAGGNTGELFF.

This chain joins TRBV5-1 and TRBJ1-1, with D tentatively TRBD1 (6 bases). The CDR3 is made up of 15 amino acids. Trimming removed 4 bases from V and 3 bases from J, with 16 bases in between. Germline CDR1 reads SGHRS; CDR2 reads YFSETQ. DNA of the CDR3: TGCGCCAGCAGCCTCGACAGGCGCTGGGACACTGAAGCTTTCTTT. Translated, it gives CASSLDRRWDTEAFF.

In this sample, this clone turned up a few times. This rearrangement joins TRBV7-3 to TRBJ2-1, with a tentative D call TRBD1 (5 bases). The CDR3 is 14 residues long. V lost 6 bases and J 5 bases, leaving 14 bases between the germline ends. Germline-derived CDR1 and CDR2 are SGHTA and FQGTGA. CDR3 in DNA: TGTGCCAGCAGTCGCCCGCAAGGGGACAATGAGCAGTTCTTC. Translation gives CASSRPQGDNEQFF.

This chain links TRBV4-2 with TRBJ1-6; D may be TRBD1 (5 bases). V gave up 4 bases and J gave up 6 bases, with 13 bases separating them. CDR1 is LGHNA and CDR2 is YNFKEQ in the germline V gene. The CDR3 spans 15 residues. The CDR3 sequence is CASSPRALGNSPLHF. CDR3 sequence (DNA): TGTGCCAGCAGCCCCAGGGCTCTAGGTAATTCACCCCTCCACTTT.

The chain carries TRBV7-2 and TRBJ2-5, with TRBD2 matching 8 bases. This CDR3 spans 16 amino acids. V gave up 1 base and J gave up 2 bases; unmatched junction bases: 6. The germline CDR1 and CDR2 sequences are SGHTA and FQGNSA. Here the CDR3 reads CASSLGEGGGQETQYF. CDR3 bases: TGTGCCAGCAGCTTAGGAGAGGGCGGGGGGCAAGAGACCCAGTACTTC.

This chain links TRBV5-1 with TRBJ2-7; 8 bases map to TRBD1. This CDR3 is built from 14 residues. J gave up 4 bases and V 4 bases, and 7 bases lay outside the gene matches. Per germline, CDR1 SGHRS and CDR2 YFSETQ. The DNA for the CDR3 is TGCGCCAGCAGCGAGACAGGGGATGGGTACGAGCAGTACTTC. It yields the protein CASSETGDGYEQYF.

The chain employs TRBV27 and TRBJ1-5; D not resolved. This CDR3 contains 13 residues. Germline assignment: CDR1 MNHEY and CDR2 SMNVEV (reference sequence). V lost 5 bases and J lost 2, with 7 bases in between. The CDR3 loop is CASSPLRNQPQHF. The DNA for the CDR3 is TGTGCCAGCAGTCCCCTCCGCAATCAGCCCCAGCATTTT.

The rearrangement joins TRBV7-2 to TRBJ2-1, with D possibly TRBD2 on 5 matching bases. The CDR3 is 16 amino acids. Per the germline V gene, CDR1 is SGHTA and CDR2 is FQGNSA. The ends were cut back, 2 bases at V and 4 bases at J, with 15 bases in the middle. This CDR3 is CASSLLRSGPYNEQFF. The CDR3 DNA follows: TGTGCCAGCAGCTTATTGAGGAGCGGACCATACAATGAGCAGTTCTTC.

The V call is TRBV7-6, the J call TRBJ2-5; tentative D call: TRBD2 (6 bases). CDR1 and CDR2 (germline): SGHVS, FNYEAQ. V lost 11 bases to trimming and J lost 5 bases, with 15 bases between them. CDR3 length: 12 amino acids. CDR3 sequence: CALGAGRETQYF. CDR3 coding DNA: TGTGCCCTCGGGGCGGGGCGGGAGACCCAGTACTTC.

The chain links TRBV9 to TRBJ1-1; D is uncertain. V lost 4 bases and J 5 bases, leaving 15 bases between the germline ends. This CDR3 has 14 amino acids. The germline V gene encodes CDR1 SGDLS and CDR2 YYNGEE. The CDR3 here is CASSSEPRGTEAFF. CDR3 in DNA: TGTGCCAGCAGCTCCGAGCCGAGAGGTACTGAAGCTTTCTTT.

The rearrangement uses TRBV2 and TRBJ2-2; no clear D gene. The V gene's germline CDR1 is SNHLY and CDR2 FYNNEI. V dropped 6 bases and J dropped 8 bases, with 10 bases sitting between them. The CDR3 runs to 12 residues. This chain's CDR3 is CASSPIFGELFF. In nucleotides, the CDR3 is TGTGCCAGCAGCCCTATTTTTGGGGAGCTGTTTTTT.

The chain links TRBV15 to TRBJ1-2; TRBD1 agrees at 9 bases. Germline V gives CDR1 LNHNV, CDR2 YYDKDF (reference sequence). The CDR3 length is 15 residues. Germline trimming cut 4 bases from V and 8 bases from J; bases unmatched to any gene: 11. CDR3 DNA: TGTGCCACCAGCATCGGGGACAGGGCTTCATTGGGCTACACCTTC. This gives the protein CATSIGDRASLGYTF.

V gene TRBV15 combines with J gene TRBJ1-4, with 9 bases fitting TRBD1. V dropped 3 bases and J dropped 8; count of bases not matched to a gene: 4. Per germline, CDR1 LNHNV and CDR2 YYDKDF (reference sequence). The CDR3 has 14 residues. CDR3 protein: CATSRRTGAEKLFF. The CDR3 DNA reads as TGTGCCACCAGCAGGCGGACAGGGGCCGAAAAACTGTTTTTT. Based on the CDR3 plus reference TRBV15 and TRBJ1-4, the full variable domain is DAMVIQNPRYQVTQFGKPVTLSCSQTLNHNVMYWYQQKSSQAPKLLFHYYDKDFNNEADTPDNFQSRRPNTSFCFLDIRSPGLGDTAMYLCATSRRTGAEKLFFGSGTQLSVL.

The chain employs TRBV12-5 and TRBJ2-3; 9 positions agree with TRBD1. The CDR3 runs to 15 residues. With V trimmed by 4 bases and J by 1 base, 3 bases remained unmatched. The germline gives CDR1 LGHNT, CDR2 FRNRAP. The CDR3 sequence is CASGSGQGCTDTQYF. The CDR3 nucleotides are TGTGCTAGTGGTTCCGGACAGGGGTGCACAGATACGCAGTATTTT.

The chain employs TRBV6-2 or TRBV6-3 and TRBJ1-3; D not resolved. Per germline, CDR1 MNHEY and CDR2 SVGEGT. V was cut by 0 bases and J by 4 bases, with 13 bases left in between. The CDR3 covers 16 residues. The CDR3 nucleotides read TGTGCCAGCAGTTACTCGACGGGTCGTGGAGGAAACACCATATATTTT. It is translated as CASSYSTGRGGNTIYF.

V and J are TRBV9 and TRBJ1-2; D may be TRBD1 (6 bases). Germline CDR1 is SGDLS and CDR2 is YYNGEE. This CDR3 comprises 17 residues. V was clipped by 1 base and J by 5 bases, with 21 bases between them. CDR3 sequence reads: CASSVPTATTGDYGYTF. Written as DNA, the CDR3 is TGTGCCAGCAGCGTACCTACCGCCACGACAGGTGATTATGGCTACACCTTC.

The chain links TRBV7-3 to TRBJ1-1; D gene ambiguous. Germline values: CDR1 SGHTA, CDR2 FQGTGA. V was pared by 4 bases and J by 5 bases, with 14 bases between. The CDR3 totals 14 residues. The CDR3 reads CASSSLGGSTEAFF. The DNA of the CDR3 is TGTGCCAGCAGCTCCCTTGGTGGGAGTACTGAAGCTTTCTTT.

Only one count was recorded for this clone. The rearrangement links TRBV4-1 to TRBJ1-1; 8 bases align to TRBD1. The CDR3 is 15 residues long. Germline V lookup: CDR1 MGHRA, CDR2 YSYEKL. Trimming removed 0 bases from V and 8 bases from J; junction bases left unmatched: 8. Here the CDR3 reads CASSQERWGDREAFF. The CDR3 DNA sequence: TGCGCCAGCAGCCAAGAGAGGTGGGGGGACAGGGAAGCTTTCTTT.